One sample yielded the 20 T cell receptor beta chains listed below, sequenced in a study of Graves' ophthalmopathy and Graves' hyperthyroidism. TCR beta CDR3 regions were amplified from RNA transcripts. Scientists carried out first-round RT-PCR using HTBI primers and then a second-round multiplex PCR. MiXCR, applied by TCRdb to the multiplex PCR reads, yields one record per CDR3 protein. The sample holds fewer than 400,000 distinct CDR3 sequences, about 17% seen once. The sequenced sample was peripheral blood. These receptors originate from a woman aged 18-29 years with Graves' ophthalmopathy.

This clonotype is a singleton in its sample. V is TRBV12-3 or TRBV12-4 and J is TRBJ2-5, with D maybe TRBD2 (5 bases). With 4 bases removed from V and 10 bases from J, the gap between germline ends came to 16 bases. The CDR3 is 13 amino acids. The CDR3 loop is CASSYGQPGDQYF. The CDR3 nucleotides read TGTGCCAGCAGTTACGGGCAACCCGGGGACCAGTACTTC.

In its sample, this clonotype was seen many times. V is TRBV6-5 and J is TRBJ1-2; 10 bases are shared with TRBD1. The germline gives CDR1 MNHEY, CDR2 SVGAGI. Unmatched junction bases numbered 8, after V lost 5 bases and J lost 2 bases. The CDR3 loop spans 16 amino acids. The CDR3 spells CASSPSWDRGNYGYTF. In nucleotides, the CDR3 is TGTGCCAGCAGTCCCTCGTGGGACAGGGGAAACTATGGCTACACCTTC.

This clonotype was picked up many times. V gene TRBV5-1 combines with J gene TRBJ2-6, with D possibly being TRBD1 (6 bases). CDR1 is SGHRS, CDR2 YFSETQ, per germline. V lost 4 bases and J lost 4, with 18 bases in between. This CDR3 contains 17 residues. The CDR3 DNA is TGCGCCAGCAGCCCGACAGTCCAGGGGAGCGGGGCCAACGTCCTGACTTTC. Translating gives CASSPTVQGSGANVLTF.

The CDR3 loop reads CASRRTGTSYEQYF. CDR3 DNA sequence: TGTGCCAGCAGAAGGACAGGCACCTCCTACGAGCAGTACTTC. The J gene is TRBJ2-7, the V gene TRBV12-3 or TRBV12-4; 7 bases match TRBD1. This CDR3 has 14 residues. The V gene end was trimmed by 6 bases and the J gene end by 0 bases; junction bases not matched to a gene: 5.

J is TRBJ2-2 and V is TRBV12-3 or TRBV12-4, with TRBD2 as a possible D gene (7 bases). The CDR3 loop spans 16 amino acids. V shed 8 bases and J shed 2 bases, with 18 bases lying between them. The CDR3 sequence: CASSYTGTTNTGELFF. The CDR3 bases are TGTGCCAGCTCCTATACAGGGACTACTAACACCGGGGAGCTGTTTTTT.

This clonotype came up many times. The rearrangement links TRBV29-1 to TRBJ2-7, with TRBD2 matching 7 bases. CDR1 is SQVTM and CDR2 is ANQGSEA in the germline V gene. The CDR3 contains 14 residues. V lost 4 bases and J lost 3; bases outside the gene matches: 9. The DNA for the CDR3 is TGCAGCGTTGCGGTTAGCGGGCCGGTCTACGAGCAGTACTTC. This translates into CSVAVSGPVYEQYF.

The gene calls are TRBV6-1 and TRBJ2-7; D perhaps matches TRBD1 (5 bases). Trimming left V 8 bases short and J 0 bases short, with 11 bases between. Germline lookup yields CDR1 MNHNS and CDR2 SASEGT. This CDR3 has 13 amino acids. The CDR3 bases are TGTGCCAGCGGGCGGACACCCTCCTACGAGCAGTACTTC. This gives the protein CASGRTPSYEQYF.

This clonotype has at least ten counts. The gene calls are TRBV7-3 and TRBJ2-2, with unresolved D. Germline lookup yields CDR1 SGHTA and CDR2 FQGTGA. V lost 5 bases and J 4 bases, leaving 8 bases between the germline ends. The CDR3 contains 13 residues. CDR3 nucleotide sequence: TGTGCCAGCAGCCCCTCGACCACCGGGGAGCTGTTTTTT. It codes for CASSPSTTGELFF.

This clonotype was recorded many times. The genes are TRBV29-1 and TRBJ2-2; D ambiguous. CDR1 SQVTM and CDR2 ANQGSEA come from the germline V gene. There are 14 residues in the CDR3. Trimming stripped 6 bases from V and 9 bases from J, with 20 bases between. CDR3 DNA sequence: TGCAGCGTACCCTCCCAGTCCCCGCCGCGGGAGCTGTTTTTT. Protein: CSVPSQSPPRELFF.

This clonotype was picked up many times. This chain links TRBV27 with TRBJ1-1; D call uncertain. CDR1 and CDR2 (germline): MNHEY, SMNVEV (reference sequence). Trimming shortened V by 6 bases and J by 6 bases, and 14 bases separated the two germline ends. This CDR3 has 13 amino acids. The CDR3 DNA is TGTGCCAGCAGCCCAACATTAGGCGCTGAAGCTTTCTTT. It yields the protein CASSPTLGAEAFF.

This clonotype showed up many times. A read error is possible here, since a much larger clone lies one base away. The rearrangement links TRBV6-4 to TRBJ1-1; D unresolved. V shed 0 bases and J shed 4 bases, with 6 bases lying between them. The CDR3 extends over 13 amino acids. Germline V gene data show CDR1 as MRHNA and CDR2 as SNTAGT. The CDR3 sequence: CASSDSMSTEAFF. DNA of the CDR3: TGTGCCAGCAGTGACTCGATGAGCACTGAAGCTTTCTTT.

The CDR3: CASSLYSRGEQYF. In DNA, the CDR3 is TGTGCCAGCAGTTTATACAGCCGCGGCGAGCAGTACTTC. The chain combines TRBV28 with TRBJ2-7; D is uncertain. The CDR3 totals 13 residues. Germline CDR1 and CDR2: MDHEN and SYDVKM. V shed 1 base and J shed 6 bases, with 10 bases lying between them.

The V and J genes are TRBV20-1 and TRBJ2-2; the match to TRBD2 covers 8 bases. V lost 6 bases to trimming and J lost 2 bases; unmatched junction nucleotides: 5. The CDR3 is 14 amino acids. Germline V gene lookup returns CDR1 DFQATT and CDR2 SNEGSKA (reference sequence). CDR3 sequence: CSARRGANTGELFF. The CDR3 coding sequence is TGCAGTGCGAGGCGGGGGGCAAACACCGGGGAGCTGTTTTTT.

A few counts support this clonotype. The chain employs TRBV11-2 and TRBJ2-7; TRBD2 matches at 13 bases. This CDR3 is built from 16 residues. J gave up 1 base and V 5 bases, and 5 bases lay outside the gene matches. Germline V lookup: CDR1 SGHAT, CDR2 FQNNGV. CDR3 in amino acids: CASSETSGGVSYEQYF. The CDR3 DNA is TGTGCCAGCAGCGAAACTAGCGGGGGGGTATCCTACGAGCAGTACTTC.

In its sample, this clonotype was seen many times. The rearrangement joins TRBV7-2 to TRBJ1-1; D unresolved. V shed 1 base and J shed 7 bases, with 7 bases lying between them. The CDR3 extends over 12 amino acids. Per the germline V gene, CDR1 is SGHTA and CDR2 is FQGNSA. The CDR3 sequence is CASSLGWVEAFF. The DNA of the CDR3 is TGTGCCAGCAGCTTAGGGTGGGTTGAAGCTTTCTTT.

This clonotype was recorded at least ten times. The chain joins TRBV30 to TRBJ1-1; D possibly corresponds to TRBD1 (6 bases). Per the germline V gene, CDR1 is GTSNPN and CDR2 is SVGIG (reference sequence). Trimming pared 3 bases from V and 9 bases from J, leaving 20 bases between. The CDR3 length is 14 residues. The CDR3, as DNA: TGTGCCTGGAGCCCTGGGGGCCTTTCAGGGAAAGCTTTCTTT. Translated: CAWSPGGLSGKAFF.

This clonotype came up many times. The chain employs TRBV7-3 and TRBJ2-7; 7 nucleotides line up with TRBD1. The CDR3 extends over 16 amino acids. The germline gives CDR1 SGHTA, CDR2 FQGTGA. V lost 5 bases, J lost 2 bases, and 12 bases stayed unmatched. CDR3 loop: CASSPTSDRVPYEQYF. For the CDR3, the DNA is TGTGCCAGCAGCCCGACCTCCGACAGGGTCCCCTACGAGCAGTACTTC.

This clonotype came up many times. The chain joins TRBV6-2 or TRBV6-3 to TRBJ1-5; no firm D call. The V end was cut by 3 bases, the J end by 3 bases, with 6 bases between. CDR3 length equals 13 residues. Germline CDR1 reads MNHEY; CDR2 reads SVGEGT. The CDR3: CASSYMANQPQHF. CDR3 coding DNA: TGTGCCAGCAGTTATATGGCCAATCAGCCCCAGCATTTT.

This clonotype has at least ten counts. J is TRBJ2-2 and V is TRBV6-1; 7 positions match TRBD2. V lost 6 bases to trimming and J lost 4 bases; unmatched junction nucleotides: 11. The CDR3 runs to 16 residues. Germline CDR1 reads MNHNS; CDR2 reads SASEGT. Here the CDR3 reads CASSRTPAGVTGELFF. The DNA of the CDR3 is TGTGCCAGCAGCCGCACCCCTGCGGGGGTCACCGGGGAGCTGTTTTTT.

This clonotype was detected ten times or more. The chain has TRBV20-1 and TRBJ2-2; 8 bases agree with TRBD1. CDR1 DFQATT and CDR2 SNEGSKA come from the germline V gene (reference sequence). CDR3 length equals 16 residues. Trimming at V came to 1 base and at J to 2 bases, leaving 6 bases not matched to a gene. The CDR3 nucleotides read TGCAGTGCTAGAGTTCAGGGGGCGGGTAACACCGGGGAGCTGTTTTTT. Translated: CSARVQGAGNTGELFF.